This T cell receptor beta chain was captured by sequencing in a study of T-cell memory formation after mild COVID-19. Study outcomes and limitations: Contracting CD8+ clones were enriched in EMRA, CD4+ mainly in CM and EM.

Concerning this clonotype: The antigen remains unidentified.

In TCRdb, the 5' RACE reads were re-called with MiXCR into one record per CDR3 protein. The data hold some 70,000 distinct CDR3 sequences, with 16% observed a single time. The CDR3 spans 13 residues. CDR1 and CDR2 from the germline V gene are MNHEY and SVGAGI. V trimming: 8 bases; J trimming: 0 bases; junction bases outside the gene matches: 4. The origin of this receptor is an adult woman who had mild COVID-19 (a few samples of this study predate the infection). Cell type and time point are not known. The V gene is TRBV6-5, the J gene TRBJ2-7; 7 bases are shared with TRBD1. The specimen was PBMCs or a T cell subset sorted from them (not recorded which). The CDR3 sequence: CASGTVPSYEQYF. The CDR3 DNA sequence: TGTGCCAGCGGGACAGTCCCCTCCTACGAGCAGTACTTC.